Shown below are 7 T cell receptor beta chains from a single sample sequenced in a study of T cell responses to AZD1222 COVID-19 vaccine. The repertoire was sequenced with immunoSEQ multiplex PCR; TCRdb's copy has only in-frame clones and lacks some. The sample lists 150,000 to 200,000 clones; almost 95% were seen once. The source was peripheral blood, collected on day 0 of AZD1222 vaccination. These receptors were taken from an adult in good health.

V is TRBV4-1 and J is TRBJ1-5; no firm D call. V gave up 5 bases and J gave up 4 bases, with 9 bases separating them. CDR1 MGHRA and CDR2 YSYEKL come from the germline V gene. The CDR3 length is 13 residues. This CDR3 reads CASSSRENQPQHF. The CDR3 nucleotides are TGCGCCAGCAGCTCTCGGGAAAATCAGCCCCAGCATTTT.

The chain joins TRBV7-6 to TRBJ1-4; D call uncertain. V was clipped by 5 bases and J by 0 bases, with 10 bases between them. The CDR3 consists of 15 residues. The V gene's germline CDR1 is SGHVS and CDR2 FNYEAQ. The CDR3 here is CASSTGRSTNEKLFF. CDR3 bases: TGTGCCAGCAGCACCGGACGTTCAACTAATGAAAAACTGTTTTTT. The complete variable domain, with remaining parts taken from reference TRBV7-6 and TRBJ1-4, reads GAGVSQSPRYKVTKRGQDVALRCDPISGHVSLYWYRQALGQGPEFLTYFNYEAQQDKSGLPNDRFSAERPEGSISTLTIQRTEQRDSAMYRCASSTGRSTNEKLFFGSGTQLSVL.

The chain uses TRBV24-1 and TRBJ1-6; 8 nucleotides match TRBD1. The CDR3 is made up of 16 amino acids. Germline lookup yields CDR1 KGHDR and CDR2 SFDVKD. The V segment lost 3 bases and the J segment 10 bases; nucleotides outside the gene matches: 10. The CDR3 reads CATSDGEQGVGSPLHF. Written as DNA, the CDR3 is TGTGCCACCAGTGATGGTGAACAGGGGGTTGGATCACCCCTCCACTTT.

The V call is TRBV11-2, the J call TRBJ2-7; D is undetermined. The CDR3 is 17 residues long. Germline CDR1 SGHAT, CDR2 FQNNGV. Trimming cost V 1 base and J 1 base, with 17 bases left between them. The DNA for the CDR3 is TGTGCCAGCAGCTTAGGATTTTGGGGAAGTGTATCCTACGAGCAGTACTTC. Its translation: CASSLGFWGSVSYEQYF.

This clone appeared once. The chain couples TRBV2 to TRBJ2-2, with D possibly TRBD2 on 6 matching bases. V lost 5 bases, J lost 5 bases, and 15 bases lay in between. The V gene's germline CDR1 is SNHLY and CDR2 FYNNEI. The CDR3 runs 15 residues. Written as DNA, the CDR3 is TGTGCCAGCAGTCCTCCCCCTCGGGGGACCGGGGAGCTGTTTTTT. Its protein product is CASSPPPRGTGELFF.

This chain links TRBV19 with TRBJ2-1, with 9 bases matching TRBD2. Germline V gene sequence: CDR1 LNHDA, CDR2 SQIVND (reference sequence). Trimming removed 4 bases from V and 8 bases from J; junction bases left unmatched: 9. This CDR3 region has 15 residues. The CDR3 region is CASSTLSGGVHEQFF. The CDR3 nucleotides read TGTGCCAGTAGTACCCTTAGCGGGGGTGTCCATGAGCAGTTCTTC.

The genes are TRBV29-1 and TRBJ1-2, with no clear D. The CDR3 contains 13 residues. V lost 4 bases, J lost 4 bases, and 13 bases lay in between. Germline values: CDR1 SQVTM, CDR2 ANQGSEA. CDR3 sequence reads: CSVGSRGTYGYTF. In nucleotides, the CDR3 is TGCAGCGTTGGATCGCGGGGTACCTATGGCTACACCTTC. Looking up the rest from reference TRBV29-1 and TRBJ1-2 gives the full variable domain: SAVISQKPSRDICQRGTSLTIQCQVDSQVTMMFWYRQQPGQSLTLIATANQGSEATYESGFVIDKFPISRPNLTFSTLTVSNMSPEDSSIYLCSVGSRGTYGYTFGSGTRLTVV.